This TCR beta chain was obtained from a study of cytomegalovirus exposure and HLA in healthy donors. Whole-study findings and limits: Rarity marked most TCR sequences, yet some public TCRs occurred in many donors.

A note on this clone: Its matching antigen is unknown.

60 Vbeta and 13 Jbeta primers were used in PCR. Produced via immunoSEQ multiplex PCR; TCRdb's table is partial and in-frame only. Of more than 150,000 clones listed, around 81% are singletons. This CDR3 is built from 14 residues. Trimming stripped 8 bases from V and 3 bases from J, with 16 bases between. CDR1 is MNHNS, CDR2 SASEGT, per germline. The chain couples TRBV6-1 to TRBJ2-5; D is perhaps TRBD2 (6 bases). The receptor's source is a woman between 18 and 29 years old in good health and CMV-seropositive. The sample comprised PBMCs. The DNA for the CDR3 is TGTGCCAGCTGGAGGAGGGTTGGGGAAGAGACCCAGTACTTC. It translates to CASWRRVGEETQYF.